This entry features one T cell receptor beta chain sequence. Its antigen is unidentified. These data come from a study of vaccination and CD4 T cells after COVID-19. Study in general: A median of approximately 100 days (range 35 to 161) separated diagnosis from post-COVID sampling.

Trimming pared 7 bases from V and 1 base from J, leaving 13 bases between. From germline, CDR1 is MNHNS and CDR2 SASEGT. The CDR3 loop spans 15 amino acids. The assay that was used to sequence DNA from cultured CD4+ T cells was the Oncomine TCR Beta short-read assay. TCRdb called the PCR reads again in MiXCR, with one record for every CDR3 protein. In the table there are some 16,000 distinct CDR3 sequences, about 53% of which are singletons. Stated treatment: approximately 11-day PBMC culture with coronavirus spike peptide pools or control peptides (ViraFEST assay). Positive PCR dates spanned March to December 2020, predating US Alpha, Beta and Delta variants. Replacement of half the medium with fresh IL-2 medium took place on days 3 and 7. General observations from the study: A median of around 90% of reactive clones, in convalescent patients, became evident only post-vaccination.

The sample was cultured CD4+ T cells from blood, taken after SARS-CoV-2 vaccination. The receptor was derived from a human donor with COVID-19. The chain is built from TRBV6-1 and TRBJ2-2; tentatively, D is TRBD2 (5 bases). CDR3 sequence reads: CASKLEDLNTGELFF. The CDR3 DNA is TGTGCCAGCAAGCTGGAGGACCTGAACACCGGGGAGCTGTTTTTT.